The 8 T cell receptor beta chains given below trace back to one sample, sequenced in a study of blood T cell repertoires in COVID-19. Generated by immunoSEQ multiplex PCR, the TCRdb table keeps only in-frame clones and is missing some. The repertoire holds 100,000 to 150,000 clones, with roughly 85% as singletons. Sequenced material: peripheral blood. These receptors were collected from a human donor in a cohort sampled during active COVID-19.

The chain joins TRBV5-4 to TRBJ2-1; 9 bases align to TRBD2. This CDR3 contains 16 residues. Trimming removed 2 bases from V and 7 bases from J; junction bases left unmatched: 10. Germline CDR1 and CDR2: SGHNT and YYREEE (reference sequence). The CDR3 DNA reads TGTGCCAGCAGCTTATGGGCGGGGGGGCCCTCAAATGAGCAGTTCTTC. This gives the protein CASSLWAGGPSNEQFF.

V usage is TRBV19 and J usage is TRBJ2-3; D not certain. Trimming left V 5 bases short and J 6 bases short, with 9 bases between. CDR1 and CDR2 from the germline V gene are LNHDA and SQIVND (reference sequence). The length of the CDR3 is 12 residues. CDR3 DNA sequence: TGTGCCAGTAGTTACAGTAGGGATACGCAGTATTTT. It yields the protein CASSYSRDTQYF.

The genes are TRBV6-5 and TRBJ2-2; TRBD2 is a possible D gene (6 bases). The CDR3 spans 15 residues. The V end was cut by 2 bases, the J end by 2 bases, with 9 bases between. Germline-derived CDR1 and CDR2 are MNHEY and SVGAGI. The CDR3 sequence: CASSYKRVNTGELFF. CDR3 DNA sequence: TGTGCCAGCAGTTACAAGCGGGTAAACACCGGGGAGCTGTTTTTT.

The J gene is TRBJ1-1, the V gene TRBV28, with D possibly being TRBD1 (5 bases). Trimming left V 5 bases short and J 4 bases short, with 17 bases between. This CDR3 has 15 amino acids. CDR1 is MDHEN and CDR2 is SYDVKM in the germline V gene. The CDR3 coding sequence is TGTGCCAGCAGTCTACCTCGGGGGGGGGTCACTGAAGCTTTCTTT. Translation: CASSLPRGGVTEAFF.

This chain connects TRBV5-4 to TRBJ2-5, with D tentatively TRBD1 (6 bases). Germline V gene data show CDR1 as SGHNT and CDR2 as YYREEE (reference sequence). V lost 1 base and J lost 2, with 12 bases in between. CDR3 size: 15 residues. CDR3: CASSLSSGAQETQYF. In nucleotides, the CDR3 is TGTGCCAGCAGCTTGTCTTCAGGGGCTCAAGAGACCCAGTACTTC.

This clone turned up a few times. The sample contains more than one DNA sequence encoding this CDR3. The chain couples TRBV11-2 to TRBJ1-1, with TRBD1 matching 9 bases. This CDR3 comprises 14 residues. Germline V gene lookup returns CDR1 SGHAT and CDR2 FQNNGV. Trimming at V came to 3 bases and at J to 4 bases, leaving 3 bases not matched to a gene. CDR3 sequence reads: CASSLTGGSTEAFF. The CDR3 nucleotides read TGTGCCAGCAGCTTGACAGGGGGGTCCACTGAAGCTTTCTTT.

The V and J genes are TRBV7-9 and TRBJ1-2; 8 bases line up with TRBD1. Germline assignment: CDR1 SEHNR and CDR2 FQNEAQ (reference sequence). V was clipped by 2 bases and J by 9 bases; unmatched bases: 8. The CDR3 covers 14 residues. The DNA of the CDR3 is TGTGCCAGCAGCTTAAACAGGGGGTCTATTAGCTACACCTTC. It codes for CASSLNRGSISYTF. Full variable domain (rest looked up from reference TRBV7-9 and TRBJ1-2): DTGVSQNPRHKITKRGQNVTFRCDPISEHNRLYWYRQTLGQGPEFLTYFQNEAQLEKSRLLSDRFSAERPKGSFSTLEIQRTEQGDSAMYLCASSLNRGSISYTFGSGTRLTVV.

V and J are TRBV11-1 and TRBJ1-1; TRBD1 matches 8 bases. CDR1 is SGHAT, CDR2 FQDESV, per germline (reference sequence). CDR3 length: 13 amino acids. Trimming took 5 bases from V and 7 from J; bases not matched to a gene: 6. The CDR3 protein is CASSPRGLSEAFF. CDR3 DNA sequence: TGTGCCAGCAGCCCCAGGGGGCTTAGTGAAGCTTTCTTT.